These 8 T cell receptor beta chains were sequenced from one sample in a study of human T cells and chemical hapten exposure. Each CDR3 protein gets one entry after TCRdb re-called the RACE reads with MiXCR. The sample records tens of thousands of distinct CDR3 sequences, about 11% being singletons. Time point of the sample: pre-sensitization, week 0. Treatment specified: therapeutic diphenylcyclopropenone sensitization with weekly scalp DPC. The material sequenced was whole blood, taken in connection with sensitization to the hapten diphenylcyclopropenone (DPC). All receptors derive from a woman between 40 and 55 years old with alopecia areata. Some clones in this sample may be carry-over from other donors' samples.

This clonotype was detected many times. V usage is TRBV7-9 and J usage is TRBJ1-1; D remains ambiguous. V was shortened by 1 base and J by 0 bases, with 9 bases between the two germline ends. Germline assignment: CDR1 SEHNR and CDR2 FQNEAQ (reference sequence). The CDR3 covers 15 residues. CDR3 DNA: TGTGCCAGCAGCTTAGTTCGGCAGATGAACACTGAAGCTTTCTTT. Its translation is CASSLVRQMNTEAFF.

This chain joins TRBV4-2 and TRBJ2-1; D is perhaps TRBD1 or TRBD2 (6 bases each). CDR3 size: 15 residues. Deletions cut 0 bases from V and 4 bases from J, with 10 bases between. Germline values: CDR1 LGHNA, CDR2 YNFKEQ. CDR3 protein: CASSQERGPYNEQFF. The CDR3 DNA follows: TGTGCCAGCAGCCAAGAACGGGGGCCATACAATGAGCAGTTCTTC.

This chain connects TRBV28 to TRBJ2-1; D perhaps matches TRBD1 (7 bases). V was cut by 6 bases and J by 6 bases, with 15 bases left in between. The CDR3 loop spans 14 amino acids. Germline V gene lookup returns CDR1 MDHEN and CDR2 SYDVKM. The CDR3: CASSRQGGGNEQFF. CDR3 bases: TGTGCCAGCAGCCGACAGGGAGGTGGCAATGAGCAGTTCTTC. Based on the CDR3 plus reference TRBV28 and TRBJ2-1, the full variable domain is DVKVTQSSRYLVKRTGEKVFLECVQDMDHENMFWYRQDPGLGLRLIYFSYDVKMKEKGDIPEGYSVSREKKERFSLILESASTNQTSMYLCASSRQGGGNEQFFGPGTRLTVL.

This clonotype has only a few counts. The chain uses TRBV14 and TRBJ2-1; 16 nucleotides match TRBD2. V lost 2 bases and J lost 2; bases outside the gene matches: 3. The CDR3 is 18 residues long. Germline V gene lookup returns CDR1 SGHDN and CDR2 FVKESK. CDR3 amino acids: CASSQPGTSGRAYNEQFF. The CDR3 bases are TGTGCCAGCAGCCAACCCGGGACTAGCGGGAGGGCCTACAATGAGCAGTTCTTC.

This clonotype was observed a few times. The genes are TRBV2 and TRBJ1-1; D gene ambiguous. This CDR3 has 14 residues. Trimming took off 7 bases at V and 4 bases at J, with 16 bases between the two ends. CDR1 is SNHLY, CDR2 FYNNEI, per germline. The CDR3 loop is CASNEVNVGTEAFF. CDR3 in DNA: TGTGCCAGCAATGAGGTTAATGTTGGCACTGAAGCTTTCTTT.

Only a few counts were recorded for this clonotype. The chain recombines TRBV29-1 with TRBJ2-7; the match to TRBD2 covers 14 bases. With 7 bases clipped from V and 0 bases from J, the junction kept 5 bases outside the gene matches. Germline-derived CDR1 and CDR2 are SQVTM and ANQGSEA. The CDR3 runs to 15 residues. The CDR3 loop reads CSAEGLAGDSYEQYF. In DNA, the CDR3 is TGCAGCGCCGAGGGACTAGCGGGAGACTCCTACGAGCAGTACTTC.

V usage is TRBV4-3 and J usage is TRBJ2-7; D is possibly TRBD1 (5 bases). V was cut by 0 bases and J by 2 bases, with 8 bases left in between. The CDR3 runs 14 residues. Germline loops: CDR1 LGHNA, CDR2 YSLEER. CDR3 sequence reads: CASSQEWGPYEQYF. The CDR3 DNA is TGCGCCAGCAGCCAAGAATGGGGCCCCTACGAGCAGTACTTC.

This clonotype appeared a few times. The CDR3 DNA sequence: TGTGCCAGCAGTGACGGGCCGGCTGAAGCTTTCTTT. This encodes CASSDGPAEAFF. The V gene is TRBV2, the J gene TRBJ1-1; D is uncertain. Looked up from germline, CDR1 is SNHLY and CDR2 is FYNNEI. This CDR3 has 12 amino acids. Trimming cost V 3 bases and J 6 bases, with 8 bases left between them.